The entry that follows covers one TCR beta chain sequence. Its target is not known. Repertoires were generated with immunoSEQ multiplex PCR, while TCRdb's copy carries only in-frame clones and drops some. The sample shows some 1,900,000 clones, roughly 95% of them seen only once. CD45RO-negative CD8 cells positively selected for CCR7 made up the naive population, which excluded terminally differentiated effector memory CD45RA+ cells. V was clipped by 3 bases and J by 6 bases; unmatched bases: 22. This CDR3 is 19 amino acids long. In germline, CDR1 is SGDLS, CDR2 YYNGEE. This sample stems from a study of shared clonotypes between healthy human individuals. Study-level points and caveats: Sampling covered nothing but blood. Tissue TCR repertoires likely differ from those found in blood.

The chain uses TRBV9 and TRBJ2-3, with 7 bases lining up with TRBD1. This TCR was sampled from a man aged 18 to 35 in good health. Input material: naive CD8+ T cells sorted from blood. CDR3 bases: TGTGCCAGCAGCGCGGGACAGTGGGAGATCTCTAATTCGTTGGATACGCAGTATTTT. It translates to CASSAGQWEISNSLDTQYF.